The 11 T cell receptor beta chains in this list originate from one sample, sequenced in a study of CD8 T cells in Susac syndrome (dated by TCRdb to about 2019). Receptor amplification or capture employed the immunoSEQ multiplex PCR assay. RNA was extracted using the RNeasy kit, and about 0.5 to 1 ug of the RNA was reverse transcribed with random hexamers. TCRdb reran the public reads through fastp at Q25 and MiXCR, keeping productive beta chains. Rows with a matching CDR3 protein are joined into one entry that keeps the most common DNA and genes. This sample is represented by about 150,000 distinct CDR3 sequences; approximately 94% of them were singletons. The biggest ten clones account for over 0.2% of the sample. Sequencing used CD8+ T cells from PBMCs. Source of these receptors: a human donor with multiple sclerosis.

This sequence joins TRBV3-1 and TRBJ2-3, with no clear D. V was shortened by 3 bases and J by 4 bases, with 8 bases between the two germline ends. CDR1 is LGHDT and CDR2 is YNNKEL in the germline V gene (reference sequence). The CDR3 is 13 residues long. The DNA of the CDR3 is TGTGCCAGCAGCCATATAGCTCCAGATACGCAGTATTTT. Amino acids: CASSHIAPDTQYF.

This clonotype was recorded once. The chain combines TRBV5-6 with TRBJ2-7; either TRBD1 or TRBD2 may supply D (5 bases each). The CDR3 consists of 15 residues. Germline CDR1 and CDR2: SGHDT and YYEEEE. Trimming removed 4 bases at V and 2 bases at J, with 16 bases between. CDR3 DNA sequence: TGTGCCAGCAGCGGAAGGACGGGGCCTACCTACGAGCAGTACTTC. It codes for CASSGRTGPTYEQYF.

This chain uses TRBV12-5 with TRBJ1-1; no clear D. Looked up from germline, CDR1 is LGHNT and CDR2 is FRNRAP. There are 12 residues in the CDR3. Trimming left V 6 bases short and J 5 bases short, with 10 bases between. The CDR3 spells CASGVGRTEAFF. CDR3 in DNA: TGTGCTAGTGGCGTAGGTCGGACTGAAGCTTTCTTT.

The chain employs TRBV30 and TRBJ2-5, with 7 bases fitting TRBD1. V shed 3 bases, J shed 0 bases, and the junction held 10 bases outside the gene matches. The CDR3 loop spans 16 amino acids. Germline V gene sequence: CDR1 GTSNPN, CDR2 SVGIG (reference sequence). The CDR3 loop is CAWSNKTGTYQETQYF. The CDR3 DNA sequence: TGTGCCTGGAGCAATAAGACAGGGACCTACCAAGAGACCCAGTACTTC.

This clonotype showed up just once. The J gene is TRBJ1-1, the V gene TRBV3-1; no clear D gene. The germline V gene encodes CDR1 LGHDT and CDR2 YNNKEL (reference sequence). The CDR3 totals 14 residues. Deletions cut 1 base from V and 3 bases from J, with 9 bases between. The CDR3 DNA follows: TGTGCCAGCAGCCAAGTGAGGCCTCACACTGAAGCTTTCTTT. The encoded protein is CASSQVRPHTEAFF.

V gene TRBV15 combines with J gene TRBJ1-4; no clear D. The CDR3 loop spans 14 amino acids. Germline values: CDR1 LNHNV, CDR2 YYDKDF (reference sequence). The V end was cut by 5 bases, the J end by 7 bases, with 14 bases between. In DNA form, the CDR3 reads TGTGCCACCAGCGAGAGGTCCGGAGGTGAAAAACTGTTTTTT. Translating gives CATSERSGGEKLFF.

The chain has TRBV27 and TRBJ2-7; tentative D call: TRBD1 (6 bases). This CDR3 contains 14 residues. V was cut by 2 bases and J by 3 bases, with 11 bases left in between. Germline CDR1 and CDR2: MNHEY and SMNVEV (reference sequence). The chain's CDR3 is CASSLAQQGYEQYF. CDR3 in DNA: TGTGCCAGCAGTTTAGCCCAACAGGGCTACGAGCAGTACTTC.

The chain has TRBV6-5 and TRBJ2-2, with 8 bases aligning to TRBD1. CDR3 length: 15 residues. Germline CDR1 reads MNHEY; CDR2 reads SVGAGI. V was pared by 8 bases and J by 5 bases, with 10 bases of the junction left unmatched. The CDR3: CASRSGQVFTGELFF. CDR3 in DNA: TGTGCCAGCCGGTCGGGACAGGTTTTTACCGGGGAGCTGTTTTTT.

The V and J genes are TRBV29-1 and TRBJ1-2, with D perhaps matching TRBD1 (5 bases). CDR1 and CDR2 (germline): SQVTM, ANQGSEA. The CDR3 loop spans 12 amino acids. Trimming cost V 7 bases and J 8 bases, with 17 bases left between them. The CDR3 loop is CSAPGQSMGYTF. CDR3 sequence (DNA): TGCAGCGCCCCGGGGCAGTCTATGGGCTACACCTTC.

The chain is built from TRBV7-9 and TRBJ1-1; a weak D match, TRBD1 (5 bases). This CDR3 is built from 13 residues. Germline CDR1 reads SEHNR; CDR2 reads FQNEAQ (reference sequence). V lost 1 base and J 11 bases, leaving 14 bases between the germline ends. In DNA form, the CDR3 reads TGTGCCAGCAGCTTAGTGAGTTATGACAGTGCTTTCTTT. Its protein is CASSLVSYDSAFF. The whole variable domain, remainder taken from reference TRBV7-9 and TRBJ1-1, is DTGVSQNPRHKITKRGQNVTFRCDPISEHNRLYWYRQTLGQGPEFLTYFQNEAQLEKSRLLSDRFSAERPKGSFSTLEIQRTEQGDSAMYLCASSLVSYDSAFFGQGTRLTVV.

The gene calls are TRBV11-1 and TRBJ2-6, with unresolved D. V was cut by 5 bases and J by 0 bases, with 11 bases left in between. The CDR3 is 16 residues long. Germline values: CDR1 SGHAT, CDR2 FQDESV (reference sequence). CDR3: CASSRDGSSGANVLTF. CDR3 coding DNA: TGTGCCAGCAGCCGAGACGGAAGCTCTGGGGCCAACGTCCTGACTTTC.